This TCR beta chain emerged from a study of T cell responses to AZD1222 COVID-19 vaccine. TCRdb's table, derived via immunoSEQ multiplex PCR, lists solely in-frame clones and lacks some. The sample includes about 120,000 clones, roughly 93% of them seen just once. Germline V lookup: CDR1 SGHAT, CDR2 FQNNGV. Trimming took 5 bases from V and 3 from J; bases not matched to a gene: 6. CDR3 length equals 16 residues. This chain joins TRBV11-2 and TRBJ2-5; 13 bases line up with TRBD2. The sequenced sample was peripheral blood, obtained 28 days after the second AZD1222 dose. The clonotype was recovered from an adult who received the AZD1222 COVID-19 vaccine. CDR3 in DNA: TGTGCCAGCAGCAAGGGACTAGCGGGGATCAAAGAGACCCAGTACTTC. Translating gives CASSKGLAGIKETQYF.